The following is a TCR beta chain sequence with its context. What it binds is unknown. These data originate in a study of shared clonotypes between healthy human individuals. Regarding the study as a whole: It was only blood that was sampled, and tissue repertoires likely differ.

The repertoire was sequenced with immunoSEQ multiplex PCR; TCRdb's copy has only in-frame clones and lacks some. This sample has approximately 1,000,000 clones, with roughly 77% found just once. This CDR3 comprises 14 residues. The V gene's germline CDR1 is SGHRS and CDR2 YFSETQ. V shed 4 bases and J 5 bases; nucleotides not matched to a gene: 8. Sample: memory CD4+ T cells from PBMCs. Subset: CD45RA-negative fraction. The clonotype originates from a man aged 18 to 29 in good health. Some clones in this sample may be carry-over from other donors' samples. This chain uses TRBV5-1 with TRBJ2-7, with TRBD1 matching over 8 bases. CDR3 in DNA: TGCGCCAGCAGCCCCGGGACAGGCAGCCACGAGCAGTACTTC. It codes for CASSPGTGSHEQYF.